This TCR beta chain originates from a study of blood T cell repertoires in COVID-19. About the study: Whether acute or convalescent, the COVID-19 samples came from the United States, Italy and Spain.

This clone occurred a few times. The table came from immunoSEQ multiplex PCR; TCRdb's copy has only in-frame clones and leaves some out. The profile shows about 260,000 clones, about 87% of them singletons. Sequences were obtained from peripheral blood. The sequence was obtained from a woman aged 70-85 years with COVID-19, enrolled during active disease.

The CDR3 reads CAAGNNQPQHF. In DNA, the CDR3 is TGTGCAGCGGGTAACAATCAGCCCCAGCATTTT. The chain carries TRBV3-1 (or the pseudogene TRBV3-2) and TRBJ1-5; the D is unclear. In germline, CDR1 is LGHDT, CDR2 YNNKEL (reference sequence). This CDR3 region has 11 residues.